The 28 T cell receptor beta chains in this list originate from one sample, sequenced in a study of technical replicates of blood from a few donors. The repertoire was sequenced with immunoSEQ multiplex PCR; TCRdb's copy has only in-frame clones and lacks some. The sample contains approximately 60,000 clones, around nine tenths of which appear only once. The sequenced material came from PBMCs. Receptors originate from a human donor in good health. Some clones in this sample may be carry-over from other donors' samples.

The chain has TRBV6-5 and TRBJ2-2, with 9 bases fitting TRBD1. Germline CDR1 reads MNHEY; CDR2 reads SVGAGI. V shed 11 bases and J 6 bases; nucleotides not matched to a gene: 13. The CDR3 covers 15 residues. The CDR3 DNA sequence: TGTGCCTCCGGCTCCGGGACAGGGCGGTCCGGGGAGCTGTTTTTT. It specifies CASGSGTGRSGELFF.

The chain recombines TRBV5-6 with TRBJ2-3, with 7 positions matching TRBD1. V lost 2 bases, J lost 3 bases, and 3 bases stayed unmatched. Germline V lookup: CDR1 SGHDT, CDR2 YYEEEE. The CDR3 runs 14 residues. The CDR3 spells CASSFAGGTDTQYF. The DNA for the CDR3 is TGTGCCAGCAGCTTTGCAGGGGGTACAGATACGCAGTATTTT.

This chain joins TRBV11-2 and TRBJ2-7, with 7 bases aligning to TRBD1. Germline V gives CDR1 SGHAT, CDR2 FQNNGV. Unmatched junction bases numbered 13, after V lost 4 bases and J lost 10 bases. The CDR3 length is 14 residues. CDR3 amino acids: CASSSLTGQQLQYF. CDR3 nucleotide sequence: TGTGCCAGCAGCTCACTCACGGGACAGCAGCTTCAGTACTTC.

The V and J genes are TRBV19 and TRBJ1-3, with D unresolved. The CDR3 spans 15 residues. Germline values: CDR1 LNHDA, CDR2 SQIVND (reference sequence). V lost 9 bases and J lost 0, with 15 bases in between. The CDR3 region has the DNA TGTGCCAGCCGACCCCCACTATTCTCTGGAAACACCATATATTTT. This translates into CASRPPLFSGNTIYF.

The rearrangement uses TRBV5-1 and TRBJ2-7, with 8 bases that match TRBD1. Germline values: CDR1 SGHRS, CDR2 YFSETQ. This CDR3 spans 13 amino acids. Trimming cost V 4 bases and J 6 bases; bases outside gene matches: 6. CDR3 in amino acids: CASSHGQGGEQYF. The CDR3 bases are TGCGCCAGCAGCCACGGACAGGGAGGCGAGCAGTACTTC.

This rearrangement joins TRBV5-1 to TRBJ2-5, with 7 bases fitting TRBD2. The length of the CDR3 is 16 residues. Germline V gene lookup returns CDR1 SGHRS and CDR2 YFSETQ. Trimming took 4 bases from V and 7 from J; bases not matched to a gene: 16. CDR3 amino acids: CASSLVGGTLQGTQYF. CDR3 coding DNA: TGCGCCAGCAGCCTGGTCGGGGGGACCCTCCAGGGGACCCAGTACTTC.

The genes are TRBV25-1 and TRBJ1-2; 9 nucleotides line up with TRBD1. CDR1 is MGHDK and CDR2 is SYGVNS in the germline V gene. This CDR3 region has 15 residues. Losses at the gene ends were 4 bases for V and 3 bases for J; bases not matched to a gene: 6. CDR3 loop: CASSASGQGHYGYTF. Here the CDR3 DNA reads TGTGCCAGCAGTGCGAGTGGACAGGGGCACTATGGCTACACCTTC.

This clone turned up a few times. The V gene is TRBV5-1, the J gene TRBJ1-1; D is unclear. V was pared by 0 bases and J by 6 bases, with 12 bases between. In germline, CDR1 is SGHRS, CDR2 YFSETQ. The CDR3 consists of 14 residues. Here the CDR3 reads CASSLASGGAEAFF. The CDR3 region has the DNA TGCGCCAGCAGCTTGGCATCCGGCGGGGCTGAAGCTTTCTTT. The variable domain in full, with the rest retrieved from reference TRBV5-1 and TRBJ1-1, is KAGVTQTPRYLIKTRGQQVTLSCSPISGHRSVSWYQQTPGQGLQFLFEYFSETQRNKGNFPGRFSGRQFSNSRSEMNVSTLELGDSALYLCASSLASGGAEAFFGQGTRLTVV.

The chain links TRBV5-1 to TRBJ1-5, with D perhaps matching TRBD1 (5 bases). With 4 bases removed from V and 3 bases from J, the gap between germline ends came to 17 bases. This CDR3 region has 16 residues. Looked up from germline, CDR1 is SGHRS and CDR2 is YFSETQ. The DNA of the CDR3 is TGCGCCAGCAGCCCCGGAATGGGGGGGATCAATCAGCCCCAGCATTTT. It specifies CASSPGMGGINQPQHF.

This clone showed up just once. The chain recombines TRBV30 with TRBJ2-3; a possible D gene is TRBD2 (5 bases). The V end lost 2 bases, the J end lost 3 bases, and 21 bases lay between the germline ends. CDR3 length equals 17 residues. Germline V lookup: CDR1 GTSNPN, CDR2 SVGIG (reference sequence). The CDR3 bases are TGTGCCTGGAGTCCTAAAGCCGGCACTAGATTAACAGATACGCAGTATTTT. Its translation is CAWSPKAGTRLTDTQYF.

This chain uses TRBV4-3 with TRBJ2-7; perhaps TRBD1 as D (5 bases). Germline CDR1 LGHNA, CDR2 YSLEER. V was cut by 0 bases and J by 2 bases, with 11 bases left in between. The CDR3 consists of 15 residues. This chain's CDR3 is CASSQDPTATYEQYF. The CDR3 nucleotides read TGCGCCAGCAGCCAAGACCCGACAGCAACCTACGAGCAGTACTTC.

This clone turned up a few times. V gene TRBV5-1 combines with J gene TRBJ2-2; TRBD1 agrees at 11 bases. Germline values: CDR1 SGHRS, CDR2 YFSETQ. After removal of 3 bases from V and 2 bases from J, the junction contained 6 bases not matched to a gene. The CDR3 consists of 17 residues. CDR3 in amino acids: CASSSVRTGGNTGELFF. Here the CDR3 DNA reads TGCGCCAGCAGCTCCGTACGGACAGGGGGCAACACCGGGGAGCTGTTTTTT.

CDR3 loop: CASSYSLPSTDTQYF. CDR3 DNA: TGTGCCAGCAGTTACTCTCTACCAAGCACAGATACGCAGTATTTT. The chain employs TRBV6-5 and TRBJ2-3; D gene uncertain. CDR1 is MNHEY, CDR2 SVGAGI, per germline. V dropped 0 bases and J dropped 0 bases, with 7 bases sitting between them. CDR3 length: 15 residues.

The chain carries TRBV7-9 and TRBJ1-4; D might be TRBD1 (6 bases). V was clipped by 0 bases and J by 7 bases, with 9 bases between them. CDR3 length: 14 amino acids. The germline V gene has CDR1 SEHNR and CDR2 FQNEAQ (reference sequence). The CDR3 loop reads CASSLAGGAEKLFF. For the CDR3, the DNA is TGTGCCAGCAGCTTAGCCGGGGGGGCTGAAAAACTGTTTTTT.

The CDR3 sequence: CASSFTERQETQYF. DNA of the CDR3: TGCGCCAGCAGCTTTACAGAGAGACAAGAGACCCAGTACTTC. The gene calls are TRBV5-1 and TRBJ2-5; D ambiguous. Trimming removed 2 bases from V and 2 bases from J, with 10 bases in between. Germline loops: CDR1 SGHRS, CDR2 YFSETQ. The CDR3 spans 14 residues.

As DNA, the CDR3 is TGTGCCAGCAGCTTAACCCTTAACACCGGGGAGCTGTTTTTT. Its protein product is CASSLTLNTGELFF. This chain uses TRBV7-3 with TRBJ2-2, with unresolved D. The germline gives CDR1 SGHTA, CDR2 FQGTGA. The CDR3 runs to 14 residues. Trimming removed 0 bases at V and 2 bases at J, with 4 bases between.

This clone was counted a few times. The chain employs TRBV16 and TRBJ1-1; no reliable D call. Trimming cost V 8 bases and J 1 base, with 14 bases left between them. Germline V gene sequence: CDR1 KGHSY, CDR2 FQNENV. The length of the CDR3 is 14 residues. The DNA for the CDR3 is TGTGCCAGCGCCAGGTCCCAGCCGAACACTGAAGCTTTCTTT. Translated, it gives CASARSQPNTEAFF. Combining the CDR3 with reference TRBV16 and TRBJ1-1 gives the whole variable domain GEEVAQTPKHLVRGEGQKAKLYCAPIKGHSYVFWYQQVLKNEFKFLISFQNENVFDETGMPKERFSAKCLPNSPCSLEIQATKLEDSAVYFCASARSQPNTEAFFGQGTRLTVV.

The CDR3: CASSSPSRAGVQYF. In nucleotides, the CDR3 is TGTGCCAGCAGTTCACCCTCGAGGGCGGGAGTGCAGTATTTT. V is TRBV6-5 and J is TRBJ2-3, with 7 nucleotides matching TRBD2. The germline V gene encodes CDR1 MNHEY and CDR2 SVGAGI. Trimming at V came to 4 bases and at J to 11 bases, leaving 12 bases not matched to a gene. This CDR3 spans 14 amino acids.

The count of this clone is one. The chain is built from TRBV6-5 and TRBJ1-1; no clear D gene. This CDR3 has 13 residues. The germline gives CDR1 MNHEY, CDR2 SVGAGI. V lost 7 bases and J 1 base, leaving 10 bases between the germline ends. The CDR3 DNA follows: TGTGCCAGCAACCGGGATGGGAACACTGAAGCTTTCTTT. Translation gives CASNRDGNTEAFF.

The chain combines TRBV21-1 with TRBJ2-7; whether TRBD2, the table's D call, matches the DNA was not checked. TRBV21-1 is a pseudogene. This CDR3 has 14 residues. CDR3 in amino acids: CASPSAGGPYEQYF. CDR3 nucleotide sequence: TGTGCCAGCCCTTCGGCGGGAGGCCCCTACGAGCAGTACTTC.

V and J are TRBV27 and TRBJ2-7; 7 bases agree with TRBD2. The V and J ends lost 5 bases and 2 bases, in that order; junction bases with no gene match: 9. Germline CDR1 reads MNHEY; CDR2 reads SMNVEV (reference sequence). The CDR3 runs to 15 residues. CDR3 residues: CASSPSGLGTYEQYF. As DNA, the CDR3 is TGTGCCAGCAGTCCCTCCGGACTAGGAACCTACGAGCAGTACTTC.

The sample holds one count of this clone. The chain joins TRBV30 to TRBJ2-3, with D uncertain. Germline V CDR1 and CDR2: GTSNPN, SVGIG (reference sequence). V lost 0 bases and J 0 bases, leaving 7 bases between the germline ends. The CDR3 length is 14 residues. The CDR3 DNA follows: TGTGCCTGGAGTGTATTGGGCAGCACAGATACGCAGTATTTT. Its protein product is CAWSVLGSTDTQYF.

V usage is TRBV6-5 and J usage is TRBJ2-2; a weak D match, TRBD2 (5 bases). The V end was cut by 10 bases, the J end by 6 bases, with 21 bases between. The CDR3 runs 15 residues. The germline V gene encodes CDR1 MNHEY and CDR2 SVGAGI. The CDR3 protein is CATQGGPHRAGELFF. The CDR3 bases are TGTGCCACCCAAGGAGGACCGCATCGCGCCGGGGAGCTGTTTTTT.

The chain couples TRBV27 to TRBJ2-6; D possibly corresponds to TRBD1 (5 bases). V lost 3 bases and J lost 0, with 24 bases in between. Germline assignment: CDR1 MNHEY and CDR2 SMNVEV (reference sequence). The CDR3 consists of 21 residues. CDR3: CASSFHYRATAQFSGANVLTF. CDR3 bases: TGTGCCAGCAGTTTCCACTATCGGGCGACAGCCCAATTCTCTGGGGCCAACGTCCTGACTTTC.

This clone has a single count. The rearrangement links TRBV4-3 to TRBJ2-2; tentatively, D is TRBD2 (6 bases). V lost 0 bases and J lost 5, with 10 bases in between. The CDR3 consists of 15 residues. CDR1 is LGHNA and CDR2 is YSLEER in the germline V gene. CDR3 loop: CASSQDRGRTGELFF. CDR3 bases: TGCGCCAGCAGCCAAGATAGAGGGAGGACCGGGGAGCTGTTTTTT.

The rearrangement joins TRBV13 to TRBJ1-2; D not resolved. This CDR3 has 13 amino acids. Trimming stripped 2 bases from V and 3 bases from J, with 7 bases between. The germline CDR1 and CDR2 sequences are PRHDT and FYEKMQ (reference sequence). CDR3 coding DNA: TGTGCCAGCAGCTTACGGCGGGACTATGGCTACACCTTC. Translated, it gives CASSLRRDYGYTF.

This clone occurred once. V is TRBV30 and J is TRBJ2-3, with 13 bases that match TRBD2. The CDR3 is made up of 16 amino acids. The germline CDR1 and CDR2 sequences are GTSNPN and SVGIG (reference sequence). Trimming at V came to 2 bases and at J to 4 bases, leaving 6 bases not matched to a gene. CDR3 sequence: CAWSQGLAGEADTQYF. Written as DNA, the CDR3 is TGTGCCTGGAGTCAAGGACTAGCGGGAGAGGCAGATACGCAGTATTTT.

V and J are TRBV5-1 and TRBJ2-7, with unresolved D. This CDR3 is built from 13 residues. Germline V gives CDR1 SGHRS, CDR2 YFSETQ. The germline V and J ends were trimmed by 4 bases and 2 bases, with 10 bases remaining between them. The CDR3 loop is CASSNSIAYEQYF. DNA of the CDR3: TGCGCCAGCAGCAACTCCATAGCCTACGAGCAGTACTTC.